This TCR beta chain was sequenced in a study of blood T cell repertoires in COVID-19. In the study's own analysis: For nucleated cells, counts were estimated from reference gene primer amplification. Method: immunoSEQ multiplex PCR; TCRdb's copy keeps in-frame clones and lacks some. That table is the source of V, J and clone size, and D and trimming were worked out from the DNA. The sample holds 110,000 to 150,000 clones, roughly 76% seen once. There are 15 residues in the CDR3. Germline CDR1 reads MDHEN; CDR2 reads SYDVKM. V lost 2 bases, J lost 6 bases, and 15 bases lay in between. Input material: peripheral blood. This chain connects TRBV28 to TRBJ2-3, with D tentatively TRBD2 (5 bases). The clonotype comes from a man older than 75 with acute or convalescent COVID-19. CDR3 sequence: CASSLPSGGTDTQYF. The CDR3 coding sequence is TGTGCCAGCAGTTTACCCAGCGGCGGTACGGATACGCAGTATTTT.